The 11 T cell receptor beta chains presented below share a single source sample, sequenced in a study of identical twins. TCRdb passed the 5' RACE reads through MiXCR, listing each CDR3 protein once. The sample records roughly 260,000 distinct CDR3 sequences, around 15% being singletons. Specimen: memory (CD45RO+) T cells sorted from blood. The receptor set was obtained from a woman aged 18 to 35 in good health.

This clonotype showed up just a few times. The chain has TRBV6-2 or TRBV6-3 and TRBJ2-3; D is possibly TRBD2 (6 bases). From germline, CDR1 is MNHEY and CDR2 SVGEGT. The ends were cut back, 3 bases at V and 9 bases at J, with 19 bases in the middle. The CDR3 sequence is 15 residues long. CDR3 bases: TGTGCCAGCAGTTATTCTGGAGGGAGTAGCACAACGCAGTATTTT. Translated, it gives CASSYSGGSSTTQYF.

V is TRBV12-3 or TRBV12-4 and J is TRBJ1-2; 7 bases are shared with TRBD1. The junction had 4 bases not matched to a gene; V was cut back by 5 bases and J by 4 bases. The CDR3 is 13 amino acids. This chain's CDR3 is CASSPGQTYGYTF. The CDR3 DNA reads as TGTGCCAGCAGTCCGGGACAGACCTATGGCTACACCTTC.

This clonotype came up many times. The chain uses TRBV12-3 or TRBV12-4 and TRBJ1-2; 10 bases agree with TRBD1. There are 17 residues in the CDR3. V gave up 5 bases and J gave up 5 bases; unmatched junction bases: 14. CDR3 DNA sequence: TGTGCCAGCAGTAAGACCGGGACAGGGGTTCCTACTTATGGCTACACCTTC. Its translation is CASSKTGTGVPTYGYTF.

This clonotype was seen only a few times. The V and J genes are TRBV20-1 and TRBJ1-3; D perhaps matches TRBD1 (5 bases). Germline assignment: CDR1 DFQATT and CDR2 SNEGSKA (reference sequence). This CDR3 is 14 amino acids long. Trimming left V 0 bases short and J 3 bases short, with 9 bases between. CDR3 sequence (DNA): TGCAGTGCTAGAGATCCCAGGGATGGAAACACCATATATTTT. It encodes CSARDPRDGNTIYF.

The rearrangement uses TRBV29-1 and TRBJ2-1; 10 nucleotides match TRBD2. This CDR3 has 15 amino acids. Trimming at V came to 6 bases and at J to 3 bases, leaving 8 bases not matched to a gene. In germline, CDR1 is SQVTM, CDR2 ANQGSEA. As DNA, the CDR3 is TGCAGCGTGGTATCAGCGGGAGGGAACTACAATGAGCAGTTCTTC. It is translated as CSVVSAGGNYNEQFF.

This clonotype turned up a few times. The chain carries TRBV5-1 and TRBJ2-3, with D unclear. CDR1 and CDR2 (germline): SGHRS, YFSETQ. Trimming shortened V by 0 bases and J by 2 bases, and 4 bases separated the two germline ends. This CDR3 has 13 residues. In DNA, the CDR3 is TGCGCCAGCAGCTTGGACCACACAGATACGCAGTATTTT. Translated, it gives CASSLDHTDTQYF.

The chain uses TRBV6-5 and TRBJ1-2; D call uncertain. The CDR3 sequence is 18 residues long. Germline CDR1 and CDR2: MNHEY and SVGAGI. The V end was cut by 0 bases, the J end by 3 bases, with 20 bases between. In nucleotides, the CDR3 is TGTGCCAGCAGTTACTCGATCGTTCCATGGGGAGGAGACTATGGCTACACCTTC. It codes for CASSYSIVPWGGDYGYTF.

A few counts support this clonotype. Mismatch with germline at one junction end may stem from a read error. This chain connects TRBV15 to TRBJ1-5, with TRBD1 matching over 7 bases. CDR3 length equals 14 residues. Germline V lookup: CDR1 LNHNV, CDR2 YYDKDF (reference sequence). CDR3 bases: TGTGCCACCAGCAGAGCCCACAACAGGGGAGTGATGGGGTTT. This encodes CATSRAHNRGVMGF.

CDR3 loop: CASTYGNTEAFF. CDR3 DNA: TGTGCCAGTACTTATGGGAACACTGAAGCTTTCTTT. The rearrangement joins TRBV2 to TRBJ1-1; D is undetermined. The CDR3 covers 12 residues. The V gene lost 9 bases and the J gene lost 1 base, with 9 bases spanning the gap. Germline CDR1 and CDR2: SNHLY and FYNNEI.

V and J are TRBV12-3 or TRBV12-4 and TRBJ2-7; D is perhaps TRBD1 (6 bases). Trimming cost V 5 bases and J 2 bases, with 16 bases left between them. The CDR3 has 15 amino acids. The chain's CDR3 is CASSLTAQGPYEQYF. The CDR3 DNA reads as TGTGCCAGCAGTCTCACGGCCCAGGGGCCCTACGAGCAGTACTTC.

Details on this clonotype: A clone one base away is much larger, so this may be a read error. This chain uses TRBV20-1 with TRBJ2-3; D remains ambiguous. The germline CDR1 and CDR2 sequences are DFQATT and SNEGSKA (reference sequence). The CDR3 is 12 residues long. V lost 3 bases and J lost 2, with 6 bases in between. CDR3 sequence (DNA): TGCAGTGCTAGGGCTAACACAGATACGCAGTATTTT. Amino acid sequence: CSARANTDTQYF.